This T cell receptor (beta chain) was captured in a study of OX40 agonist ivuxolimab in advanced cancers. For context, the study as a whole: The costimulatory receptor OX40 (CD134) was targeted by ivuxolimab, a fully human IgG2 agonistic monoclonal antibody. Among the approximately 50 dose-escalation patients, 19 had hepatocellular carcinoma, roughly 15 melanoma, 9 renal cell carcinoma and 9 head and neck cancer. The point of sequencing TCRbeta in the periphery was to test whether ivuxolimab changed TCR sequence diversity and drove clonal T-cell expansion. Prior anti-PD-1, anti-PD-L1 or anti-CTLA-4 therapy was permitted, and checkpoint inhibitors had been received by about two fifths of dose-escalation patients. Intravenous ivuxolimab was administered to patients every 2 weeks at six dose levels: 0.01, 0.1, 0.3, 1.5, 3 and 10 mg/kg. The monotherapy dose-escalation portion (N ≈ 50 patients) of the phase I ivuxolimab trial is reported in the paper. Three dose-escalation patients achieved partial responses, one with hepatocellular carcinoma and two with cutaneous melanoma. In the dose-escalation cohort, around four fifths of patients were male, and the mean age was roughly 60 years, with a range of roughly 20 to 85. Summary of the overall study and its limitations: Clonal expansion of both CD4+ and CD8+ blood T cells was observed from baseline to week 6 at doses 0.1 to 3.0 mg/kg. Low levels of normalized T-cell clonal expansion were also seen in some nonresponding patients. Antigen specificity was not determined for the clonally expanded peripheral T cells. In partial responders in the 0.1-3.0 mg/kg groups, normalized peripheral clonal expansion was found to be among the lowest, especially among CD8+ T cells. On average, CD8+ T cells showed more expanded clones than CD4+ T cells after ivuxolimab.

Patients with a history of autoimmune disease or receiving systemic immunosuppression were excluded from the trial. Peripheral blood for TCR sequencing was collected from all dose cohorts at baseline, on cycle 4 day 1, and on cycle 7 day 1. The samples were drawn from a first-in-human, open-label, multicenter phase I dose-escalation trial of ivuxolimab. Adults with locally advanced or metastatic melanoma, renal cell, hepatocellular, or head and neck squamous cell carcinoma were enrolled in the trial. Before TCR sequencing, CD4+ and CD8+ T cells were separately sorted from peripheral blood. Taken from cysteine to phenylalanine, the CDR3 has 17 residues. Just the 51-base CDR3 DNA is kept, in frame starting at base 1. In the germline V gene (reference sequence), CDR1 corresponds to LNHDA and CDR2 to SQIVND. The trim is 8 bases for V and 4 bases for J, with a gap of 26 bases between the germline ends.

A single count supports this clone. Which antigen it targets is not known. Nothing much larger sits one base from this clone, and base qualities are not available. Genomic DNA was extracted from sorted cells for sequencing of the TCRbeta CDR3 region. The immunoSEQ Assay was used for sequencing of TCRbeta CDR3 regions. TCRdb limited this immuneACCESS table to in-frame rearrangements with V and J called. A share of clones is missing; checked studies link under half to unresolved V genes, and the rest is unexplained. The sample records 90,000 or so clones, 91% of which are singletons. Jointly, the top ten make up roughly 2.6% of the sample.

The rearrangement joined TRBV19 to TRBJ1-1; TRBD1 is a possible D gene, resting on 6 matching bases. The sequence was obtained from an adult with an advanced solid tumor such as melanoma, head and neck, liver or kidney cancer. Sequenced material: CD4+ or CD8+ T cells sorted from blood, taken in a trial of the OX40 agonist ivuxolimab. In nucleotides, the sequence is TGTGCCAGTTCGCCTTCCGCCGGGGGCAGATTGGGCACTGAAGCTTTCTTT. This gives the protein CASSPSAGGRLGTEAFF. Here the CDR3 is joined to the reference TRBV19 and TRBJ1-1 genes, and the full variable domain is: DGGITQSPKYLFRKEGQNVTLSCEQNLNHDAMYWYRQDPGQGLRLIYYSQIVNDFQKGDIAEGYSVSREKKESFPLTVTSAQKNPTAFYLCASSPSAGGRLGTEAFFGQGTRLTVV.